This T cell receptor beta chain was sequenced during a study of blood T cells in healthy people across ages. Whole-study context: Template switching captured about one barcoded beta molecule per two T cells. Study findings and constraints: Researchers said unsorted PBMCs prevented a conclusive naive versus antigen-experienced comparison.

Per-sample PBMC isolation yielded at least 6.5 million cells. For this clonotype: What it recognizes is unknown.

The authors ran a second PCR of 7 to 11 cycles using a sample-barcoded 5' primer and a J-beta primer mix. TCRdb reprocessed the 5' RACE reads via MiXCR and lists one record per CDR3 protein. The sample lists 980,000 or so distinct CDR3 sequences; roughly 43% were seen once. V was clipped by 8 bases and J by 2 bases; unmatched bases: 13. CDR3 length: 15 residues. The germline V gene encodes CDR1 DFQATT and CDR2 SNEGSKA (reference sequence). This clonotype originated in a man between 25 and 39 years old in good health. This chain uses TRBV20-1 with TRBJ2-7, with 9 bases matching TRBD2. The material sequenced was blood. The CDR3, as DNA: TGCAGTCAGGGGCATCTAGCGGGGCGTACCTACGAGCAGTACTTC. Residues: CSQGHLAGRTYEQYF.